This T cell receptor beta chain originates from a study of T-cell reconstitution after alpha-beta-depleted transplantation in children. Unique molecular identifiers were incorporated when the TCRbeta library was constructed. TCRdb processed the PCR reads anew with MiXCR; each CDR3 protein has one entry. The repertoire has some 280,000 distinct CDR3 sequences, 9.5% to 10% of them found once; the top ten carry 10%. The CDR3 has 16 amino acids. Germline V gene lookup returns CDR1 SGHTA and CDR2 FQGTGA. Deletions cut 5 bases from V and 5 bases from J, with 19 bases between. This TCR derives from a human donor who donated a stem cell graft to a child with SCID. The specimen was PBMCs from the stem cell graft donor, collected from the stem cell graft. The chain carries TRBV7-3 and TRBJ2-1; D may be TRBD2 (6 bases). The CDR3 DNA follows: TGTGCCAGCAGCCATCATAGCGGAAAGGGTGACAATGAGCAGTTCTTC. Protein: CASSHHSGKGDNEQFF.